This T cell receptor beta chain comes out of a study of human T cells and chemical hapten exposure. TCRdb fed the RACE reads into MiXCR, producing one record per CDR3 protein. The data contain hundreds of thousands of distinct CDR3 sequences, about 6% of them singletons. Deletions cut 7 bases from V and 7 bases from J, with 16 bases between. The CDR3 totals 13 residues. The germline gives CDR1 MDHEN, CDR2 SYDVKM. Time point meaning: patch test 2, 6 weeks after DPC sensitization. Treatment specified: therapeutic diphenylcyclopropenone sensitization with weekly scalp DPC. In its sample, this clonotype was seen many times.

The clonotype originates from a woman under 30 with alopecia areata. Some clones in this sample may be carry-over from other donors' samples. The specimen was whole blood, collected in connection with sensitization to the hapten diphenylcyclopropenone (DPC). The J gene is TRBJ1-1, the V gene TRBV28; a weak D match, TRBD1 (5 bases). CDR3 bases: TGTGCCAGCAACATATGGGGACGGAATGAAGCTTTCTTT. Protein: CASNIWGRNEAFF.